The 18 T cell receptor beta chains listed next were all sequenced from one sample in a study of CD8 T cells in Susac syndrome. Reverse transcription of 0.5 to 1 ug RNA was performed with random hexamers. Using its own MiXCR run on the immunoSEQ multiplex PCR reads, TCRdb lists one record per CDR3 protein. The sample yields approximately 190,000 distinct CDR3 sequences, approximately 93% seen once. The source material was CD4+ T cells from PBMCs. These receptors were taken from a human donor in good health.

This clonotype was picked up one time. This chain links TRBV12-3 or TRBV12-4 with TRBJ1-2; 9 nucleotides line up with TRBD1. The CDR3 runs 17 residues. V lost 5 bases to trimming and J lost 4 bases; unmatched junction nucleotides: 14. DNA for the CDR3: TGTGCCAGCAGTGAGGACAGGGGAAGTGGGAGGCCCTATGGCTACACCTTC. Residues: CASSEDRGSGRPYGYTF.

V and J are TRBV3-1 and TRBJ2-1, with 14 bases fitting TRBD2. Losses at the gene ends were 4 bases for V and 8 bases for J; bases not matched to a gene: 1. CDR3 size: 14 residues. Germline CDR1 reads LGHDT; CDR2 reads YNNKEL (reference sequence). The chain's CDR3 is CASSRLAGGDEQFF. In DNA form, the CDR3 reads TGTGCCAGCAGCCGACTAGCGGGGGGGGATGAGCAGTTCTTC.

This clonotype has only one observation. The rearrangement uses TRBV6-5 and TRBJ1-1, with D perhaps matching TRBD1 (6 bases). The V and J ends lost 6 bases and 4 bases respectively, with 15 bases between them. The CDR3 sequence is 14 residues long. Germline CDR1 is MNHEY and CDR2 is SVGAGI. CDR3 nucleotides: TGTGCCAGCAGCTCCGATACAGGGTTCACTGAAGCTTTCTTT. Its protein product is CASSSDTGFTEAFF.

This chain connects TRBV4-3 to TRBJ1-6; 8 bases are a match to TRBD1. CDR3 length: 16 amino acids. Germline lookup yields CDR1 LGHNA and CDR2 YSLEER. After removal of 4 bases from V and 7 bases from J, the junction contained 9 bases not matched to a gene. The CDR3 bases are TGCGCCAGCAGCCGGATACAGGGGGGCATCAATTCACCCCTCCACTTT. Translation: CASSRIQGGINSPLHF.

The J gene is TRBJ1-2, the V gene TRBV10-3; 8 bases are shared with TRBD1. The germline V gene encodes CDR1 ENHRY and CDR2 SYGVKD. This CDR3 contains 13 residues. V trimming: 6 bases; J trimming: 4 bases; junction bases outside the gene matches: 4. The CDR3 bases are TGTGCCATCAGCCGGGACAGGTTCTATGGCTACACCTTC. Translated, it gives CAISRDRFYGYTF.

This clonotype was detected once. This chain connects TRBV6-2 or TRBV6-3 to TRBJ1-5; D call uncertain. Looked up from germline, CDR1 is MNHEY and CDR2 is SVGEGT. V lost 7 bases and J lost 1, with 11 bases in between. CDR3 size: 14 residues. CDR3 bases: TGTGCCAGCAACGGTCTTATGAGCAATCAGCCCCAGCATTTT. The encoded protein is CASNGLMSNQPQHF.

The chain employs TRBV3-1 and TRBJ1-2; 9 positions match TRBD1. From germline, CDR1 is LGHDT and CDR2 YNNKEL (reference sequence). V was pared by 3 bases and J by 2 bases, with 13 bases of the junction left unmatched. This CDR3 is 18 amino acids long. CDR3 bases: TGTGCCAGCAGCCACTTTCCCTCGGACAGGGGACGCAACTATGGCTACACCTTC. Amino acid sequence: CASSHFPSDRGRNYGYTF. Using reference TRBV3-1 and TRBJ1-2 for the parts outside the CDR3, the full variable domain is DTAVSQTPKYLVTQMGNDKSIKCEQNLGHDTMYWYKQDSKKFLKIMFSYNNKELIINETVPNRFSPKSPDKAHLNLHINSLELGDSAVYFCASSHFPSDRGRNYGYTFGSGTRLTVV.

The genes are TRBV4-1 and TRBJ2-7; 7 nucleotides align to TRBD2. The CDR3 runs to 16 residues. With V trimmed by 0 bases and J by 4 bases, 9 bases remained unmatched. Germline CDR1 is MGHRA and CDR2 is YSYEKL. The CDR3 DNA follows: TGCGCCAGCAGCCAAGACGAGGGAGCGGGAACTTACGAGCAGTACTTC. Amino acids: CASSQDEGAGTYEQYF.

DNA for the CDR3: TGTGCCAGCACCGACAGGGGAAGAACTAATGAAAAACTGTTTTTT. It translates to CASTDRGRTNEKLFF. The V gene is TRBV19, the J gene TRBJ1-4; 8 bases line up with TRBD1. This CDR3 comprises 15 residues. CDR1 and CDR2 (germline): LNHDA, SQIVND (reference sequence). The V segment lost 9 bases and the J segment 1 base; nucleotides outside the gene matches: 7.

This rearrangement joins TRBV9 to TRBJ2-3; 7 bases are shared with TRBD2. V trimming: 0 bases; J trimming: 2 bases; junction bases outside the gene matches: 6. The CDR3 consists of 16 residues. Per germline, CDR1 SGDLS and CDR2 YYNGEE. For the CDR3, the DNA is TGTGCCAGCAGCGTAGAGACCGGGGGGAACACAGATACGCAGTATTTT. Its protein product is CASSVETGGNTDTQYF.

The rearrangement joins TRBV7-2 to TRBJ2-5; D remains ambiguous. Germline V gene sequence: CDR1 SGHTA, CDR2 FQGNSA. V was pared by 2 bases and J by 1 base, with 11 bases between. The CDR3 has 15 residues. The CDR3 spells CASSLSAAFQETQYF. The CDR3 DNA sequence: TGTGCCAGCAGCTTATCGGCAGCATTCCAAGAGACCCAGTACTTC.

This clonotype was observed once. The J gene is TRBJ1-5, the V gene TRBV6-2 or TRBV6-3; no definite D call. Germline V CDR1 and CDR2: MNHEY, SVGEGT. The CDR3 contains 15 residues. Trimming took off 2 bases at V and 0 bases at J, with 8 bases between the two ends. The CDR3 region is CASSYGSGSNQPQHF. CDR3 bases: TGTGCCAGCAGTTACGGTTCGGGTAGCAATCAGCCCCAGCATTTT.

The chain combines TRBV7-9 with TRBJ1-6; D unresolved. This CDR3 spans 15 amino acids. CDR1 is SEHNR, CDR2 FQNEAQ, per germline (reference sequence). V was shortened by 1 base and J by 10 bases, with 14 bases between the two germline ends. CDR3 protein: CASSLVSATTSPLHF. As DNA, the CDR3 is TGTGCCAGCAGCTTAGTATCTGCCACGACCTCACCCCTCCACTTT.

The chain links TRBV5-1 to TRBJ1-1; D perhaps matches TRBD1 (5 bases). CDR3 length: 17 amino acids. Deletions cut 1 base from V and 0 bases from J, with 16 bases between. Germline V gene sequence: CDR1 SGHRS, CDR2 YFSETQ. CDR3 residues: CASSLLAGRYLNTEAFF. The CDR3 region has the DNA TGCGCCAGCAGCTTGTTGGCAGGGAGGTATCTGAACACTGAAGCTTTCTTT.

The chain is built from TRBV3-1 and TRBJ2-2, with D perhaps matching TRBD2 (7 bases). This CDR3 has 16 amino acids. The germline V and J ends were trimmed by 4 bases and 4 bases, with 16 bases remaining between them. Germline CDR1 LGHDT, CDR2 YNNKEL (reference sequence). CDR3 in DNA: TGTGCCAGCAGCCGAGTCGGGGGGCACAGCACCGGGGAGCTGTTTTTT. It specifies CASSRVGGHSTGELFF.

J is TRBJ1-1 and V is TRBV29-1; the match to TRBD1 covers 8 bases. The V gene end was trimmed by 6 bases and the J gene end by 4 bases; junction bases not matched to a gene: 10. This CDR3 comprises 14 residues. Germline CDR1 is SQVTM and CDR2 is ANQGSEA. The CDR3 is CSVGKTGAGTEAFF. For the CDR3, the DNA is TGCAGCGTCGGGAAGACAGGGGCGGGCACTGAAGCTTTCTTT.

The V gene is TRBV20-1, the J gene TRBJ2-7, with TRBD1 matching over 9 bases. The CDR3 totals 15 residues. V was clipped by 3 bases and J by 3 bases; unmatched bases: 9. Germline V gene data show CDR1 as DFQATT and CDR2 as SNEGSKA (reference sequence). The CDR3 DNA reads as TGCAGTGCTAGGATACCGGGACAGGGTCACTACGAGCAGTACTTC. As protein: CSARIPGQGHYEQYF.

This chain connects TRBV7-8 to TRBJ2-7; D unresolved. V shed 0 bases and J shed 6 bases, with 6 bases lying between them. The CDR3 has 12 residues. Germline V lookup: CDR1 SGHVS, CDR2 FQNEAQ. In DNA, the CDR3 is TGTGCCAGCAGCTTAGCGTTGGGCGAGCAGTACTTC. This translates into CASSLALGEQYF.